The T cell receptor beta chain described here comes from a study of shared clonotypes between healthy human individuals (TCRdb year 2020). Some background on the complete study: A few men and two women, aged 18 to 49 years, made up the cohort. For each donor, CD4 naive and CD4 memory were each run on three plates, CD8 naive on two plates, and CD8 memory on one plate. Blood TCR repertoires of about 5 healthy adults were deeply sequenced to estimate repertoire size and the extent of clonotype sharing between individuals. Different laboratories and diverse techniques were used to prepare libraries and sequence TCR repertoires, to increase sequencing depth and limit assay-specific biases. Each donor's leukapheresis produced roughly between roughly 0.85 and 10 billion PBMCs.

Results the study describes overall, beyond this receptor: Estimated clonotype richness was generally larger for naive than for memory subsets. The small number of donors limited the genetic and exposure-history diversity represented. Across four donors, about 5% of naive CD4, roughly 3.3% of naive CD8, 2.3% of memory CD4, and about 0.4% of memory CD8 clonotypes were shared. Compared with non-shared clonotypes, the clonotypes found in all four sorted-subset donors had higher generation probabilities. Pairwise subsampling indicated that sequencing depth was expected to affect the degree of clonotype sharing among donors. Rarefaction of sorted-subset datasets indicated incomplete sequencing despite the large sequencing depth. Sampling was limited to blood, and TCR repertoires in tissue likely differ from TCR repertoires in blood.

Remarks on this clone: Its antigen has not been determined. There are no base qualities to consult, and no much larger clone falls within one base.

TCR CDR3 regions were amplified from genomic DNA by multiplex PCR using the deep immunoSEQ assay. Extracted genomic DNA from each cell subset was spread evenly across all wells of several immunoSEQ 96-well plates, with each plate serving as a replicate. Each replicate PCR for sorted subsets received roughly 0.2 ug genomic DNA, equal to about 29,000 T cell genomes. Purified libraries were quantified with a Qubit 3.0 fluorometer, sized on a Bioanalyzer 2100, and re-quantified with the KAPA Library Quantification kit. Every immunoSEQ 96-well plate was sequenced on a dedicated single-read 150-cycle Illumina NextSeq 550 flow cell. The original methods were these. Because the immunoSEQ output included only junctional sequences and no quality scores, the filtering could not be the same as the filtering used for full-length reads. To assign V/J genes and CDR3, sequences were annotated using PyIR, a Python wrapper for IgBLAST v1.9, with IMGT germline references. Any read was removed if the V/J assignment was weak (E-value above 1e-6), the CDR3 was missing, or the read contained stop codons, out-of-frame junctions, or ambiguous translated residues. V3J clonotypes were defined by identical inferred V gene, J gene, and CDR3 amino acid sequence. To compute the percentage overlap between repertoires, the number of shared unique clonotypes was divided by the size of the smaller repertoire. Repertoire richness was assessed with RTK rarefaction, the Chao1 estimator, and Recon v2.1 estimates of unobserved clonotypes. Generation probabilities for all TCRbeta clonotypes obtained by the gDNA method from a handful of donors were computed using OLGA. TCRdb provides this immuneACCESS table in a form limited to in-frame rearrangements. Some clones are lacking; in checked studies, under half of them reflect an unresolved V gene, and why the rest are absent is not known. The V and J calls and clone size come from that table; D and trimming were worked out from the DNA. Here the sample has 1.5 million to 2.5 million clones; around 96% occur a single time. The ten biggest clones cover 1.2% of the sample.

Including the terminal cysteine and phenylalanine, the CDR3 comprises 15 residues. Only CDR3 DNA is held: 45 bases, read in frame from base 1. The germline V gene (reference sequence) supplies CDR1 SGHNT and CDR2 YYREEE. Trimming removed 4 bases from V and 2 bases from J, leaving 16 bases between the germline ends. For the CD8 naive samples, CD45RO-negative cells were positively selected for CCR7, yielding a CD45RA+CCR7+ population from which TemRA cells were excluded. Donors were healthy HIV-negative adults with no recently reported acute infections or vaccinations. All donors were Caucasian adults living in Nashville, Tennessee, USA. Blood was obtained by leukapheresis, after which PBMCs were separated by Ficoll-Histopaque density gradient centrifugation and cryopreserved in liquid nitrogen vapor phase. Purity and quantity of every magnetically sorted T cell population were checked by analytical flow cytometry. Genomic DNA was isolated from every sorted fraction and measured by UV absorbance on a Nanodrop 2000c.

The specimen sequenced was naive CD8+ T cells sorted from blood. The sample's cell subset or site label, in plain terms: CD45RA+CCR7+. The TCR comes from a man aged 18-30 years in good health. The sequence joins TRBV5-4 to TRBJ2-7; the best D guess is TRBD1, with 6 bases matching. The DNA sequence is TGTGCCAGCAGCGGTACCCCGGACAGAACCTACGAGCAGTACTTC. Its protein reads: CASSGTPDRTYEQYF.